This TCR beta chain was identified during a study of T cell responses to AZD1222 COVID-19 vaccine. Produced via immunoSEQ multiplex PCR; TCRdb's table is partial and in-frame only. The sample consists of some 150,000 clones, approximately 90% of them appearing once. This receptor was identified in an adult in good health. This specimen was peripheral blood, taken on day 0 of AZD1222 vaccination.

In DNA, the CDR3 is TGTGCCAGCAGCTTAAGCGGGAGGGCCTCGAACACCGGGGAGCTGTTTTTT. Residues: CASSLSGRASNTGELFF. V and J are TRBV5-6 and TRBJ2-2, with 10 nucleotides matching TRBD2. CDR3 size: 17 residues. Germline trimming cut 2 bases from V and 0 bases from J; bases unmatched to any gene: 4. CDR1 SGHDT and CDR2 YYEEEE come from the germline V gene. The full variable domain, rest sourced from reference TRBV5-6 and TRBJ2-2, is DAGVTQSPTHLIKTRGQQVTLRCSPKSGHDTVSWYQQALGQGPQFIFQYYEEEERQRGNFPDRFSGHQFPNYSSELNVNALLLGDSALYLCASSLSGRASNTGELFFGEGSRLTVL.